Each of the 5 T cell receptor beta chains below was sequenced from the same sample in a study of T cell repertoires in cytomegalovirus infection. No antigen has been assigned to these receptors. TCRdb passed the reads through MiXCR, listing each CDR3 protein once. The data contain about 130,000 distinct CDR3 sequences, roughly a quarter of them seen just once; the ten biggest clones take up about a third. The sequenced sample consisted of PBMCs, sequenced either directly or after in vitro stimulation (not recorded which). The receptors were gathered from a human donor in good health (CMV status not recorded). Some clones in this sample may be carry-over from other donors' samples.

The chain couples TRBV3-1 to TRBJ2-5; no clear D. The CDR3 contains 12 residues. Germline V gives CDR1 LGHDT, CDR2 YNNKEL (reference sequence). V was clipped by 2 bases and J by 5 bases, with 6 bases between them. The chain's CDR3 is CASSQTRETQYF. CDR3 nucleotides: TGTGCCAGCAGCCAAACCCGGGAGACCCAGTACTTC.

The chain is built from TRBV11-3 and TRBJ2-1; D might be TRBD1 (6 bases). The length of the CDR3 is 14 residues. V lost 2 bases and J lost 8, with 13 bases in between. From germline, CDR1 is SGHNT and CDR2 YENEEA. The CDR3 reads CASSLSGGVDEQFF. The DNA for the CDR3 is TGTGCCAGCAGCTTAAGTGGGGGCGTGGATGAGCAGTTCTTC.

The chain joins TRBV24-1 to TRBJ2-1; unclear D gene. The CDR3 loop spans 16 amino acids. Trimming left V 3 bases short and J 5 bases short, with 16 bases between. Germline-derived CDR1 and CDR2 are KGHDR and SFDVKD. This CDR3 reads CATSDPRAPKHNEQFF. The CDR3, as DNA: TGTGCCACCAGTGATCCACGGGCTCCTAAGCACAATGAGCAGTTCTTC.

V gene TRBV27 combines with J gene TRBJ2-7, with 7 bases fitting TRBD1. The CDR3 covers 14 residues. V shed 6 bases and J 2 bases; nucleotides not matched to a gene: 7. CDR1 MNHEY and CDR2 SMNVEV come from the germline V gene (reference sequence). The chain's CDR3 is CASSPGTEAYEQYF. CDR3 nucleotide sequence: TGTGCCAGCAGCCCTGGGACAGAAGCCTACGAGCAGTACTTC.

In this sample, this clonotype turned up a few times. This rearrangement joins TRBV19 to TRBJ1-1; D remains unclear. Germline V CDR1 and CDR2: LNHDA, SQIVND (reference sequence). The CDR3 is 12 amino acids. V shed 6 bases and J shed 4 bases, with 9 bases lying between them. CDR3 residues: CASRMVGTEAFF. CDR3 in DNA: TGTGCCAGTAGAATGGTCGGCACTGAAGCTTTCTTT.